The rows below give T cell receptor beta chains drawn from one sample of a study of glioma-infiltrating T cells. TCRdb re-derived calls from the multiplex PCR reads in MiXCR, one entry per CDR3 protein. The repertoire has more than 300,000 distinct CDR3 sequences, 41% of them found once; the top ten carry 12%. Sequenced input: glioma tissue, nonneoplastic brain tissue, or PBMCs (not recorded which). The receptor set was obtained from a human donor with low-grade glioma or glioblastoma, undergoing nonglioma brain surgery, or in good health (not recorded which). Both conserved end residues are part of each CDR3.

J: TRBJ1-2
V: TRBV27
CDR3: CASSLGQLYGYTF

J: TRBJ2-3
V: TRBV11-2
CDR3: CASSLTSGYTDTQYF

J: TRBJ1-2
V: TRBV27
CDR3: CASRPGGWDRRFLYGYTF

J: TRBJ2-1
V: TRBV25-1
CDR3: CASSPRDPYNEQFF

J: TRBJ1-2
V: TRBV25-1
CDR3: CASSGTPNGGYTF

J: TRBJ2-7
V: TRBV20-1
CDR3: CSAREGTGDEQYF

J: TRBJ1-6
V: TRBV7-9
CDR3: CASSPGSHRGQDNSPLHF

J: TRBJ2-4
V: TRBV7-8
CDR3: CASSSLGRIQYF

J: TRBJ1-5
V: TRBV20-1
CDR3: CSARDWGRGNQPKHF

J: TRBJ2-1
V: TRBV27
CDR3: CASSPGIKGYNEQFF

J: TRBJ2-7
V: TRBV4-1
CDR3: CASSQEDVRRGKQYF

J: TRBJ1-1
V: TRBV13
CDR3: CASSYGTRGNAEAFF

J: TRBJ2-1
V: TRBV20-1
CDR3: CSASPLGGYDEQLF

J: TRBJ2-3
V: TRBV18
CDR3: CASSPGLLTDTQYF

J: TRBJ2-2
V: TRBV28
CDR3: CAAGISNTGELFF

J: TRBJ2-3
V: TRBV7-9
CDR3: CASSPGQGSMTDTQYF

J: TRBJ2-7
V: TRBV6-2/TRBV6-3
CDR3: CASTPGQAYEQYF

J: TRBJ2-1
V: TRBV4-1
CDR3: CASSQVKEYYNEQFF

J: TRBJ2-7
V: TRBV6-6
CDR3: CASSYLTYEQYF

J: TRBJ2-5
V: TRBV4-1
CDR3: CASSVGLAVTQETQYF

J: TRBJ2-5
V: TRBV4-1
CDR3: CASSQPGSRETQYF

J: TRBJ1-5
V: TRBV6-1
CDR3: CASGHAGLINSNQPQHF

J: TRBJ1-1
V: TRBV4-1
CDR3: CTSSQDRLAKNTEAFF

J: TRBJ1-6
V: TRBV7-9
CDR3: CASTPGTAGSPLHF

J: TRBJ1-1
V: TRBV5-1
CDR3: CASRLDSNGEAFF

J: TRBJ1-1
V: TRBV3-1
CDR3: CASSTPVSGLAGTEAFF

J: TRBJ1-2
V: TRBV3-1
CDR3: CASSPPGQKYGYTF

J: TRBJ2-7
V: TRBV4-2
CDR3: CASSQDTSGMEYF

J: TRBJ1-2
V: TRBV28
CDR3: CASRMDGPFYGYTF

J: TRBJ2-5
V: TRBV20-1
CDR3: CSAPVRVGETQYF

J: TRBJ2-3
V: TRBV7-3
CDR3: CASSRSGLAASTDTQYF

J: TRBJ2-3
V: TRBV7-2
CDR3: CASSSTGPDTQYF

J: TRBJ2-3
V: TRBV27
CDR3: CASSSLDLAGVGTDTQYF

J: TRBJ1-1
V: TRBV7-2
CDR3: CASSKHGQGNEEAFF

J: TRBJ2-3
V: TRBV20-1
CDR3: CSARGLAGPTDTQYF

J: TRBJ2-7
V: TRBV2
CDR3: CASSDPQGNYEQYF

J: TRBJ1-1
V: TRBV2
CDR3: CASRPGGLGVNTEAFF

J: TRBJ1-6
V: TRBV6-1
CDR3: CASSDRRDYNSPLHF

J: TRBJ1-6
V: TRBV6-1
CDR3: CASNNRLNSPLHF

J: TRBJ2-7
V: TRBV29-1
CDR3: CSVPTEGLVGEQYF

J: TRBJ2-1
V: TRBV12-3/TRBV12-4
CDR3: CASRPYRGPHNEQFF

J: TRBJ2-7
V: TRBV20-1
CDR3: CSARQGVREQYF

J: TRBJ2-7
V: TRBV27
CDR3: CASTPEKGFTYEQYF

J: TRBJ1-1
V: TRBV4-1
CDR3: CASSPSMGSNTEAFF

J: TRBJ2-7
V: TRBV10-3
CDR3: CAITALAGGSSYEQYF

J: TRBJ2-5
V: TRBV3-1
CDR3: CASSPLREQETQYF

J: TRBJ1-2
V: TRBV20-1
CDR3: CSARLPTGVDGYTF

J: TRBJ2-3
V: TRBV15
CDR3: CATSLRGLGTDTQYF

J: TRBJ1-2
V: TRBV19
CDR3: CASSNRVYGYTF

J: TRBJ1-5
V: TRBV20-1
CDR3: CSARSLGRGGGNQPQHF

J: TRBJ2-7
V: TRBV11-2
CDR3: CASSAGLAGLAYEQYF

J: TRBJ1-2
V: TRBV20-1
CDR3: CSASTGTYKHGYTF

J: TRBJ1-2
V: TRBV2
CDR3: CASRGDGYGYTF

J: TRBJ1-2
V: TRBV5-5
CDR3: CASSPTGSPNYGYTF

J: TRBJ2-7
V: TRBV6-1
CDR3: CASSTPGSTNYEQYF

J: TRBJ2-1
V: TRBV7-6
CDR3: CASSSTGVGDEQFF

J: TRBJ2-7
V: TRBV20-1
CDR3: CSAASSGAIAYEQYF